This TCR beta chain appears in the sequencing data of a study of T cell responses to AZD1222 COVID-19 vaccine (dated by TCRdb to the early 2020s). About the investigation overall: TCR sequencing covered about 230 trial participants: about 210 given two doses of AZD1222 and about 26 given two doses of MenACWY control vaccine. Enrollment into the trials was organized by age into subgroups of 18-55, 56-69 and 70-plus years, and those subgroups contained roughly 150, 30 and 60 TCR-sequenced participants, respectively.

To note about this clone: The target of this receptor is not known. Per-nucleotide qualities are absent, and no much larger clonotype sits a single base away.

The CDR3 regions of human TCRbeta chains were subjected to immunosequencing. The authors' analysis ran thus. Repertoire TCRs were checked for matches against a reference library of SARS-CoV-2-specific TCRs that had been generated using the MIRA antigen-specificity platform. Breadth meant the fraction of unique TCRs that were SARS-CoV-2-associated, whereas depth meant the fraction of total T cells that were SARS-CoV-2-associated. Using the MIRA data, every spike-specific TCR was mapped to the spike region that the TCR reacted to and assigned to either a CD4 or a CD8 class. Log10-transformed breadth and depth values were compared by one-way ANOVA with Sidak's multiple comparisons tests. TCRdb obtained this table from immuneACCESS and retained in-frame rearrangements with V and J assigned. These tables miss some clones; where compared with another copy, unresolved V genes account for less than half of the shortfall, and the remainder is unexplained. Clone size and V and J calls were adopted from that table, with D and trimming inferred from the DNA. Within this sample are 150,000 to 200,000 clones, with 85% to 90% of them counted one time only. Approximately 2.5% of the sample is taken by the ten largest.

Germline trimming amounts to 6 bases on V and 3 bases on J, with 8 as the count of junction bases outside the gene matches. The CDR3 holds 17 amino acids from the cysteine to the phenylalanine. Of all the DNA, just the CDR3 is kept, 51 bases in frame from base 1. The germline V gene (reference sequence) provides CDR1 PRHDT and CDR2 FYEKMQ. Sample time point, as interpreted from the label and publication: baseline before first vaccination. According to the study, the label for this sample's treatment or condition signals: meningococcal conjugate vaccine given as trial control. The vaccinee samples were drawn from two UK trials, COV001 and COV002, one of which was a single-blind randomized controlled phase 2/3 trial testing AZD1222 (ChAdOx1 nCoV-19) in healthy adults. Trial participant PBMC samples were collected at day 0 and day 28 after the second dose for TCRbeta chain sequencing. Results and caveats for the whole study, not just this receptor: Reportedly, almost half of the unique spike-specific TCRs recognized epitopes lying outside the regions that are mutated in the B.1.351 and B.1.1.7 variants. The whole spike protein was spanned by vaccine-associated CD4 TCRs, and dominant responses were seen in regions 160-218 and 743-854. Participants were mostly white British, with more females than males. The authors suggested clonal diversity may have been underestimated. After two AZD1222 doses, both the breadth and the depth of spike-specific TCRs were significantly higher than at day 0 and than in MenACWY recipients. Conclusions about previously exposed vaccinees were limited because only six AZD1222 recipients were SARS-CoV-2 seropositive at baseline. Because no day 14 peak-response samples were available, repertoires were characterized only after the peak T cell response. The 56-69-year group was small, and its depth increase did not reach significance, likely because of low power.

The source is an adult in good health. Material: peripheral blood, obtained on day 0 of MenACWY control vaccination. The rearranged segments are TRBV13 and TRBJ2-3, with 14 bases matching TRBD2. The CDR3 corresponds to CASSSSGLAGVTDTQYF. The DNA reads as follows: TGTGCCAGCAGTTCGTCGGGACTAGCGGGAGTTACAGATACGCAGTATTTT.